This is a list of T cell receptor beta chains from one sample in a study of T-cell memory formation after mild COVID-19. TCRdb fed the 5' RACE reads into MiXCR, producing one record per CDR3 protein. Of fewer than 50,000 distinct CDR3 sequences detected, more than 9% appear once; the ten largest clones hold about 11%. Specimen: PBMCs or a T cell subset sorted from them (not recorded which). All receptors derive from an adult woman who had mild COVID-19 (a few samples of this study predate the infection). Cell type and time point are not known. Both conserved end residues are part of each CDR3. The D gene is left open where the match is weak. Clone size appears in some rows only: once, few, many, or a class for an expanded clone.

size: -; V: TRBV7-7; D: -; J: TRBJ2-2; DNA: TGTGCCAGCAGCCCGACAGGGAACACCGGGGAGCTGTTTTTT; CDR3: CASSPTGNTGELFF
size: few; V: TRBV5-6; D: -; J: TRBJ2-2; DNA: TGTGCCAGCAGCTTGGTATCGGGCGCCGGGGAGCTGTTTTTT; CDR3: CASSLVSGAGELFF
size: many; V: TRBV11-3; D: TRBD2; J: TRBJ2-7; DNA: TGTGCCAGCAGCCACGGCCTAGCGGGAGGGCCAGGCTACGAGCAGTACTTC; CDR3: CASSHGLAGGPGYEQYF
size: many; V: TRBV30; D: TRBD2; J: TRBJ2-2; DNA: TGTGCCTGGAGTAGACTAGCGGGCTACACCGGGGAGCTGTTTTTT; CDR3: CAWSRLAGYTGELFF
size: -; V: TRBV6-6; D: -; J: TRBJ1-1; DNA: TGTGCCAGCCGTAGAGGAGAAACTGAAGCTTTCTTT; CDR3: CASRRGETEAFF
size: many; V: TRBV11-2; D: TRBD1; J: TRBJ2-7; DNA: TGTGCCAGCAGCTTAGGGCGGGACAGGGCCCACTACGAGCAGTACTTC; CDR3: CASSLGRDRAHYEQYF
size: few; V: TRBV20-1; D: TRBD1; J: TRBJ1-2; DNA: TGCAGTGCCACTCCTGGCCGGGACAGGGTTTTTGGCTACACCTTC; CDR3: CSATPGRDRVFGYTF
size: few; V: TRBV5-4; D: TRBD1; J: TRBJ2-7; DNA: TGTGCCAGCAGCTTCGGCAGGACAGGGGCCTACGAGCAGTACTTC; CDR3: CASSFGRTGAYEQYF
size: many; V: TRBV5-1; D: -; J: TRBJ2-3; DNA: TGCGCCAGCAGCCGGACTATCCCAGATACGCAGTATTTT; CDR3: CASSRTIPDTQYF
size: many; V: TRBV4-2; D: -; J: TRBJ2-3; DNA: TGTGCCAGCAGCCAAGGTTTTACGGATACGCAGTATTTT; CDR3: CASSQGFTDTQYF
size: -; V: TRBV27; D: -; J: TRBJ1-4; DNA: TGTGCCAGCAGCTATATAGGGCTAAATGAAAAACTGTTTTTT; CDR3: CASSYIGLNEKLFF
size: many; V: TRBV11-2; D: TRBD1; J: TRBJ2-2; DNA: TGTGCCAGCAGCTCTTCACAGGGGGCCGATTGGACCGGGGAGCTGTTTTTT; CDR3: CASSSSQGADWTGELFF
size: many; V: TRBV7-8; D: -; J: TRBJ2-7; DNA: TGTGCCAGCAGCTTAGAGGCGCACACGCAGTACTTC; CDR3: CASSLEAHTQYF
size: -; V: TRBV9; D: TRBD1; J: TRBJ2-1; DNA: TGTGCCAGCAGCCCGGACAGGACCTGGGACAATGAGCAGTTCTTC; CDR3: CASSPDRTWDNEQFF
size: -; V: TRBV5-1; D: TRBD1; J: TRBJ1-2; DNA: TGCGCCAGCAGCCCGGAGGGGGCAGGGCAAATCAATGGCTACACCTTC; CDR3: CASSPEGAGQINGYTF
size: -; V: TRBV29-1; D: -; J: TRBJ1-3; DNA: TGCAGCGTTGAACAGGGGATGGCTGGAAACACCATATATTTT; CDR3: CSVEQGMAGNTIYF
size: few; V: TRBV7-2; D: -; J: TRBJ2-7; DNA: TGTGCCAGCAGCCGCGGACTGAGCTCCTACGAGCAGTACTTC; CDR3: CASSRGLSSYEQYF
size: many; V: TRBV7-9; D: -; J: TRBJ2-7; DNA: TGTGCCAGCAGCTTAGCTGTGGGGCTCTACGAGCAGTACTTC; CDR3: CASSLAVGLYEQYF
size: -; V: TRBV5-6; D: TRBD2; J: TRBJ2-3; DNA: TGTGCCAGCAGCTTGATTACCCTAGCGGGTTACACAGATACGCAGTATTTT; CDR3: CASSLITLAGYTDTQYF
size: -; V: TRBV6-2/TRBV6-3; D: -; J: TRBJ2-5; DNA: TGTGCCAGCAGTTACGACCGGTGGGAGACCCAGTACTTC; CDR3: CASSYDRWETQYF
size: -; V: TRBV6-2/TRBV6-3; D: -; J: TRBJ2-1; DNA: TGTGCCAGCAGTTTTCAGGGGAATGAGCAGTTCTTC; CDR3: CASSFQGNEQFF
size: -; V: TRBV12-3/TRBV12-4; D: -; J: TRBJ1-2; DNA: TGTGCCAGCAGTTTACGGCAGGACCATGGCTACACCTTC; CDR3: CASSLRQDHGYTF
size: -; V: TRBV5-1; D: -; J: TRBJ2-2; DNA: TGCGCCAGCAGCGAGAACACCGGGGAGCTGTTTTTT; CDR3: CASSENTGELFF
size: -; V: TRBV2; D: -; J: TRBJ2-3; DNA: TGTGCCAGCAGGAGTACCACAGATACGCAGTATTTT; CDR3: CASRSTTDTQYF